This T cell receptor beta chain was captured in a study of beta chain features in type 1 diabetes. Whole-study findings and limits: All four CD4+ subsets from Type 1 diabetes patients carried moderately but significantly shorter TCRB CDR3s.

As regards this clone: No antigen is known for it.

Expressed TCRB transcripts were sequenced because the entire RNA isolate underwent reverse transcription. Using immunoSEQ multiplex PCR, the repertoire was profiled, and TCRdb retains in-frame clones only, with some absent. The sample lists some 660,000 clones, more than 13% occurring once. Deletions cut 3 bases from V and 9 bases from J, with 18 bases between. The CDR3 contains 14 residues. The V gene's germline CDR1 is SQVTM and CDR2 ANQGSEA. The specimen was naive CD4+ T cells from blood. This rearrangement joins TRBV29-1 to TRBJ2-1; D is undetermined. This TCR was sampled from a man between 18 and 29 years old with type 1 diabetes. This CDR3 reads CSVEARNVIGEQFF. The DNA of the CDR3 is TGCAGCGTTGAGGCTAGGAATGTTATAGGTGAGCAGTTCTTC.